This TCR beta chain was observed in a study of T cells in Graves' hyperthyroidism and ophthalmopathy. The investigators amplified TCR beta CDR3 regions from RNA transcripts. HTBI primers were employed in a first-round RT-PCR of the TCR CDR3. TCRdb ran MiXCR on the multiplex PCR reads and lists one entry per CDR3 protein. The sample comprises 450,000 to 700,000 distinct CDR3 sequences, approximately 44% of which are singletons, and around a fifth rests with the top ten. This clonotype showed up many times. Thyroid ultrasound, orbital computed tomography, clinical symptoms, and serum thyroxine and TRAb underpinned diagnoses. The CDR3 sequence is 12 residues long. With 5 bases removed from V and 4 bases from J, the gap between germline ends came to 6 bases.

This TCR came from an adult woman with Graves' disease, either hyperthyroidism or ophthalmopathy (not recorded which). Sequences were obtained from peripheral blood or thyroid tissue (not recorded which). The rearrangement links TRBV12-3 or TRBV12-4 to TRBJ1-3; D possibly corresponds to TRBD1 (5 bases). The CDR3 DNA reads TGTGCCAGCAGTGACAGAGGAAACACCATATATTTT. Translation: CASSDRGNTIYF.